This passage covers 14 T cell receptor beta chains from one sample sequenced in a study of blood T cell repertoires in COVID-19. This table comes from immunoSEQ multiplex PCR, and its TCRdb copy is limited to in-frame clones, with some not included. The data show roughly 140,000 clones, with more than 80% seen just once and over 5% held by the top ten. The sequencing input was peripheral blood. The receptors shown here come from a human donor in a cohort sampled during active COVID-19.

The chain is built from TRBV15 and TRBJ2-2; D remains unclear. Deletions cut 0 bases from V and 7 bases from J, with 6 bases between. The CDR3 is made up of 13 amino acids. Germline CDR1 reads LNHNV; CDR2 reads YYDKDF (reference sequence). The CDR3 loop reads CATSRDSFGELFF. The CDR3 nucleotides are TGTGCCACCAGCAGAGACAGTTTCGGGGAGCTGTTTTTT.

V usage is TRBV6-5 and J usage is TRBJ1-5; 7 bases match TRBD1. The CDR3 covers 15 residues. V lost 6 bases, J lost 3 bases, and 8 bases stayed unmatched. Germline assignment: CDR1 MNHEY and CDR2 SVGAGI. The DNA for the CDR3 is TGTGCCAGCAGGACGGGAGGGACAGCCAATCAGCCCCAGCATTTT. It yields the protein CASRTGGTANQPQHF.

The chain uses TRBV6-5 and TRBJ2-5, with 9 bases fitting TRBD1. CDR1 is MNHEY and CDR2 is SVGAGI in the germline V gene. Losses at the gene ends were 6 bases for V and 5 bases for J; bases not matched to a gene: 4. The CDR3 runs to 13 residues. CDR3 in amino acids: CASRRQGEETQYF. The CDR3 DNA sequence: TGTGCCAGCAGACGACAGGGGGAGGAGACCCAGTACTTC.

CDR3 DNA: TGTGCCAGCTCACCTGCGCGGGGGGGGTCTGAAGCTTTCTTT. Protein: CASSPARGGSEAFF. J is TRBJ1-1 and V is TRBV18; weak D call: TRBD1 (5 bases). Per germline, CDR1 KGHSH and CDR2 LQKENI. This CDR3 is built from 14 residues. The V end lost 3 bases, the J end lost 6 bases, and 14 bases lay between the germline ends.

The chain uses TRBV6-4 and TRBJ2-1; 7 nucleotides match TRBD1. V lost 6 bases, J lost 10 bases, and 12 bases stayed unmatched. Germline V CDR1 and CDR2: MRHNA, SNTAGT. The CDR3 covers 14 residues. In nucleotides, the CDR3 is TGTGCCAGCAGACTGGACAGGTCGATAGGGGAGCAGTTCTTC. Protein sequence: CASRLDRSIGEQFF.

The CDR3 spells CASSLGTPPSPGELFF. The CDR3 DNA sequence: TGTGCCAGCAGCCTAGGGACTCCTCCTTCTCCCGGGGAGCTGTTTTTT. This chain links TRBV9 with TRBJ2-2; possible D gene TRBD2, 6 bases. CDR3 length: 16 amino acids. Trimming took 4 bases from V and 6 from J, leaving 19 bases between them. Germline V gene sequence: CDR1 SGDLS, CDR2 YYNGEE.

In nucleotides, the CDR3 is TGTGCCAGCAGCTTGGGACGGGGGGCCACTCCAGATACGCAGTATTTT. It is translated as CASSLGRGATPDTQYF. J is TRBJ2-3 and V is TRBV5-4; the D gene is possibly TRBD2 (7 bases). This CDR3 has 16 amino acids. V was cut by 0 bases and J by 4 bases, with 15 bases left in between. The germline gives CDR1 SGHNT, CDR2 YYREEE (reference sequence).

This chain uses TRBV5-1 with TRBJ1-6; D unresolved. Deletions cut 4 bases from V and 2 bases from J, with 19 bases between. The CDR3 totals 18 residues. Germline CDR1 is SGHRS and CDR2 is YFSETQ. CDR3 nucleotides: TGCGCCAGCAGCCCATTCACTTCAGGTCTAACCTATAATTCACCCCTCCACTTT. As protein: CASSPFTSGLTYNSPLHF.

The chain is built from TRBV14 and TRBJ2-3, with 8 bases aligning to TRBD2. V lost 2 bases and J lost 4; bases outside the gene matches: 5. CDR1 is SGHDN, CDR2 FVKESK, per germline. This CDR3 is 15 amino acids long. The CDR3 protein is CASSQRGGLSDTQYF. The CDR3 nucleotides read TGTGCCAGCAGCCAACGGGGGGGGCTCTCAGATACGCAGTATTTT.

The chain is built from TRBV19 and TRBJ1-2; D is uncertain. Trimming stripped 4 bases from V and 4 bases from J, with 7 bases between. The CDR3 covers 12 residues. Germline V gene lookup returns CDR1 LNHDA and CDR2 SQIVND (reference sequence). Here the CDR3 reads CASSNLLYGYTF. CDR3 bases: TGTGCCAGTAGTAATCTCCTCTATGGCTACACCTTC.

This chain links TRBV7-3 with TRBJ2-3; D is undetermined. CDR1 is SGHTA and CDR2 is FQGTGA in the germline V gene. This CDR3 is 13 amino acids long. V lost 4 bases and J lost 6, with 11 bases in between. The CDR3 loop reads CASSSPASDTQYF. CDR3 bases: TGTGCCAGCAGCTCCCCTGCGTCCGATACGCAGTATTTT.

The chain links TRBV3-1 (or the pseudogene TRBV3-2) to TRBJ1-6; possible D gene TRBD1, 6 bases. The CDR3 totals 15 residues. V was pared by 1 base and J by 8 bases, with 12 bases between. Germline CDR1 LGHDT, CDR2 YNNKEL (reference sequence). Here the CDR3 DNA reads TGTGCCAGCAGCCAAGGACAGGTTCGAGATTCACCCCTCCACTTT. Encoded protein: CASSQGQVRDSPLHF.

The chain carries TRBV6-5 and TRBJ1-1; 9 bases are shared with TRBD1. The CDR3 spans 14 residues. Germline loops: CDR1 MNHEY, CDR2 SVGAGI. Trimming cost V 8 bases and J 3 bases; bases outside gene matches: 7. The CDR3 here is CASFRQGVDTEAFF. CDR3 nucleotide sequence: TGTGCCAGCTTCCGACAGGGGGTGGACACTGAAGCTTTCTTT.

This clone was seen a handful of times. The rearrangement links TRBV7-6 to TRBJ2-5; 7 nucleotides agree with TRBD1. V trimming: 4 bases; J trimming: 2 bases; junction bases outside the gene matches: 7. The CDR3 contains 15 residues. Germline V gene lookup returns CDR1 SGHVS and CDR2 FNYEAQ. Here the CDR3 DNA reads TGTGCCAGCAGCTCGCTACTGGGACAGCAAGAGACCCAGTACTTC. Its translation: CASSSLLGQQETQYF.